Listed here are 3 T cell receptor beta chains from one sample, sequenced in a study of control samples from healthy donors and cancer patients. Clones were read by immunoSEQ multiplex PCR, and TCRdb kept only the in-frame ones, dropping some. The sample yields 150,000 or so clones, roughly 90% seen once. The sequenced material came from blood. Every receptor here comes from a man between 18 and 35 years old in good health.

This clone has just a few counts. This chain joins TRBV5-4 and TRBJ2-3, with 12 bases lining up with TRBD2. The ends lost 2 bases at V and 2 bases at J; junction bases unmatched: 3. The CDR3 runs 16 residues. Germline values: CDR1 SGHNT, CDR2 YYREEE (reference sequence). The CDR3 DNA follows: TGTGCCAGCAGCTTCCGGACTAGCGGGGCCACAGATACGCAGTATTTT. Protein: CASSFRTSGATDTQYF.

The chain uses TRBV12-3 or TRBV12-4 and TRBJ1-1; D gene uncertain. There are 12 residues in the CDR3. V was cut by 6 bases and J by 10 bases, with 15 bases left in between. CDR3: CASRPGSKSAFF. DNA of the CDR3: TGTGCCAGCAGGCCGGGGTCAAAATCAGCTTTCTTT.

V is TRBV5-1 and J is TRBJ2-7, with TRBD2 identical over 13 bases. Germline loops: CDR1 SGHRS, CDR2 YFSETQ. The CDR3 contains 18 residues. V was clipped by 1 base and J by 2 bases; unmatched bases: 9. CDR3 amino acids: CASSLPNKTSGGTYEQYF. Written as DNA, the CDR3 is TGCGCCAGCAGCTTGCCTAATAAGACTAGCGGGGGGACCTACGAGCAGTACTTC.